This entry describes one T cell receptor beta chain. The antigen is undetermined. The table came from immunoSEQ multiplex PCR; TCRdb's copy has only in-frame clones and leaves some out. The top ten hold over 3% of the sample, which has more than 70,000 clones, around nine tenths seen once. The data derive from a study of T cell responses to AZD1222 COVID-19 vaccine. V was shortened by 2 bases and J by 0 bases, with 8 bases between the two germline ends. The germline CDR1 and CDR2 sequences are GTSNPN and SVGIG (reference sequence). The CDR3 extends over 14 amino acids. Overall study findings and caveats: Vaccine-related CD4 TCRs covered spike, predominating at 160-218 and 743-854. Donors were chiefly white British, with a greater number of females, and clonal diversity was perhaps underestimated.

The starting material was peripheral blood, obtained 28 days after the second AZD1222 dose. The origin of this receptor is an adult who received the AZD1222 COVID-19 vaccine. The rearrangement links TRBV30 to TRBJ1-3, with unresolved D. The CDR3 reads CAWSTGPSGNTIYF. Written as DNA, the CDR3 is TGTGCCTGGAGTACCGGCCCCTCTGGAAACACCATATATTTT.